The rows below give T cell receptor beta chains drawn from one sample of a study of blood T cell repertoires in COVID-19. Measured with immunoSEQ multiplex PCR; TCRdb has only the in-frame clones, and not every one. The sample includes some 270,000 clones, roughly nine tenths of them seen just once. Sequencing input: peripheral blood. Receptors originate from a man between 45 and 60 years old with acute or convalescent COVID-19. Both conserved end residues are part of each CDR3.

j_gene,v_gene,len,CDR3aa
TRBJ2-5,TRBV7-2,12,CASQGVVQTQYF
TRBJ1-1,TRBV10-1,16,CASSESFRGMNTEAFF
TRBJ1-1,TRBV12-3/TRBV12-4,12,CASSPRTAEAFF
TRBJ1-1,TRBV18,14,CASSPRQKLSEAFF
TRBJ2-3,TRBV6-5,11,CASSYSRTQYF
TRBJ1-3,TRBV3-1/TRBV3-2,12,CASSEDGNTIYF
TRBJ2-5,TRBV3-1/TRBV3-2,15,CASTRTGPRGETQYF
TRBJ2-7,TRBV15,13,CATSTDSSYEQYF
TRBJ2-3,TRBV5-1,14,CASSPTPQGDTQYF
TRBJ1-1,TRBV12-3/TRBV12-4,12,CASSPGFPEAFF
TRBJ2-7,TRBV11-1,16,CASSLAGTRNSYEQYF
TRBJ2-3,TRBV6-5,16,CASSYTGGVSTDTQYF
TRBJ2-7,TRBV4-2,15,CASSRGEGSFYEQYF
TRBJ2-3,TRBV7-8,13,CASSLVQGDTQYF
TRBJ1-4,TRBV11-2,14,CASSFSGTNEKLFF
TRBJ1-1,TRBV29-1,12,CSVAYGPTEAFF
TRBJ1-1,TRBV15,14,CATSRDGQLTEAFF
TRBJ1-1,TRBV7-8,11,CASSHGFEAFF